A single sample gave rise to the 28 T cell receptor beta chains below, sequenced in a study of cytomegalovirus exposure and HLA in healthy donors. The primer mix had 60 Vbeta and 13 Jbeta primers. Only in-frame clones appear in the TCRdb table, and some are missing; sequencing was by immunoSEQ multiplex PCR. The table records some 120,000 clones, 8% to 9.5% of them present only once. Sample: PBMCs. All receptors come from a middle-aged man in good health and CMV-seronegative.

The chain couples TRBV11-2 to TRBJ1-1, with a tentative D call TRBD1 (5 bases). CDR1 and CDR2 (germline): SGHAT, FQNNGV. Trimming removed 5 bases at V and 4 bases at J, with 14 bases between. There are 14 residues in the CDR3. The DNA for the CDR3 is TGTGCCAGCAGCCCGGGACTCTTGGGCACTGAAGCTTTCTTT. The encoded protein is CASSPGLLGTEAFF. Drawing the rest from reference TRBV11-2 and TRBJ1-1, the complete variable domain is EAGVAQSPRYKIIEKRQSVAFWCNPISGHATLYWYQQILGQGPKLLIQFQNNGVVDDSQLPKDRFSAERLKGVDSTLKIQPAKLEDSAVYLCASSPGLLGTEAFFGQGTRLTVV.

The CDR3 is CATGLTGGREKLFF. The CDR3 DNA reads TGTGCCACCGGGCTAACGGGGGGCCGCGAAAAACTGTTTTTT. The rearrangement uses TRBV15 and TRBJ1-4, with D tentatively TRBD1 (6 bases). Germline CDR1 LNHNV, CDR2 YYDKDF (reference sequence). The CDR3 runs to 14 residues. V was cut by 8 bases and J by 8 bases, with 18 bases left in between.

This clone was observed a handful of times. V usage is TRBV6-6 and J usage is TRBJ2-7, with a weak D call TRBD1 (6 bases). V gave up 7 bases and J gave up 3 bases, with 13 bases separating them. The germline CDR1 and CDR2 sequences are MNHNY and SVGAGI (reference sequence). This CDR3 contains 13 residues. Written as DNA, the CDR3 is TGTGCCAGCACCAACCAGGGGTACTACGAGCAGTACTTC. This translates into CASTNQGYYEQYF.

V gene TRBV15 combines with J gene TRBJ1-5; the match to TRBD1 covers 9 bases. Germline V gene lookup returns CDR1 LNHNV and CDR2 YYDKDF (reference sequence). The junction had 5 bases not matched to a gene; V was cut back by 4 bases and J by 4 bases. This CDR3 comprises 15 residues. Here the CDR3 DNA reads TGTGCCACCAGCACCTTGGACAGGGGAAATCAGCCCCAGCATTTT. Translating gives CATSTLDRGNQPQHF.

The chain has TRBV7-6 and TRBJ1-1; weak D call: TRBD1 (6 bases). The CDR3 loop spans 14 amino acids. Germline V lookup: CDR1 SGHVS, CDR2 FNYEAQ. Trimming removed 3 bases from V and 0 bases from J, with 8 bases in between. The CDR3 region has the DNA TGTGCCAGCAGCTTCAGGGGATTGAACACTGAAGCTTTCTTT. Protein: CASSFRGLNTEAFF.

The rearrangement links TRBV28 to TRBJ1-1; weak D call: TRBD1 (6 bases). CDR3 length equals 14 residues. V was clipped by 8 bases and J by 1 base, with 14 bases between them. CDR1 MDHEN and CDR2 SYDVKM come from the germline V gene. CDR3: CASLGAGQNTEAFF. The CDR3 DNA is TGTGCCAGCCTGGGGGCAGGGCAGAACACTGAAGCTTTCTTT.

Only a few counts were recorded for this clone. This specimen includes other DNA sequences encoding the same CDR3. The chain couples TRBV5-1 to TRBJ2-3; 8 bases align to TRBD2. Trimming removed 2 bases from V and 1 base from J; junction bases left unmatched: 0. This CDR3 region has 14 residues. Per the germline V gene, CDR1 is SGHRS and CDR2 is YFSETQ. Here the CDR3 DNA reads TGCGCCAGCAGCTTCGGGGGGGGCACAGATACGCAGTATTTT. The encoded protein is CASSFGGGTDTQYF.

The V and J genes are TRBV9 and TRBJ2-3, with a tentative D call TRBD2 (6 bases). V was trimmed by 4 bases and J by 2 bases, leaving 8 bases between them. The germline V gene encodes CDR1 SGDLS and CDR2 YYNGEE. This CDR3 contains 13 residues. CDR3 nucleotides: TGTGCCAGCAGCCGGGACTTCACAGATACGCAGTATTTT. Translating it yields CASSRDFTDTQYF.

The rearrangement links TRBV4-1 to TRBJ2-3; 9 bases fit TRBD2. V was pared by 3 bases and J by 5 bases, with 6 bases of the junction left unmatched. From germline, CDR1 is MGHRA and CDR2 YSYEKL. This CDR3 contains 15 residues. The CDR3 region is CASSQVAGAGDTQYF. DNA for the CDR3: TGCGCCAGCAGCCAGGTAGCGGGGGCGGGAGATACGCAGTATTTT.

This clone turned up a few times. V and J are TRBV19 and TRBJ2-5; TRBD2 matches 12 bases. The V gene end was trimmed by 1 base and the J gene end by 4 bases; junction bases not matched to a gene: 4. Germline CDR1 is LNHDA and CDR2 is SQIVND (reference sequence). CDR3 size: 16 residues. CDR3: CASSIGLAGGRETQYF. For the CDR3, the DNA is TGTGCCAGTAGTATAGGGCTAGCGGGGGGGAGAGAGACCCAGTACTTC.

J is TRBJ1-4 and V is TRBV19, with D perhaps matching TRBD1 (6 bases). Germline V gene lookup returns CDR1 LNHDA and CDR2 SQIVND (reference sequence). The CDR3 runs 13 residues. V shed 11 bases and J shed 7 bases, with 17 bases lying between them. The CDR3 is CAVGGSSVEKLFF. The CDR3 DNA reads as TGTGCCGTAGGGGGATCTTCAGTTGAAAAACTGTTTTTT. Drawing the rest from reference TRBV19 and TRBJ1-4, the complete variable domain is DGGITQSPKYLFRKEGQNVTLSCEQNLNHDAMYWYRQDPGQGLRLIYYSQIVNDFQKGDIAEGYSVSREKKESFPLTVTSAQKNPTAFYLCAVGGSSVEKLFFGSGTQLSVL.

The chain carries TRBV18 and TRBJ1-5; D uncertain. The CDR3 runs 13 residues. The germline V gene has CDR1 KGHSH and CDR2 LQKENI. The ends were cut back, 6 bases at V and 3 bases at J, with 9 bases in the middle. The CDR3 DNA sequence: TGTGCCAGCTCCTACGAATCCAATCAGCCCCAGCATTTT. Translation: CASSYESNQPQHF.

This clone was seen more than once but under ten times. The rearrangement joins TRBV5-1 to TRBJ2-3, with D possibly being TRBD2 (6 bases). Germline CDR1 is SGHRS and CDR2 is YFSETQ. There are 14 residues in the CDR3. Trimming shortened V by 3 bases and J by 0 bases, and 8 bases separated the two germline ends. The CDR3 region is CASSSGDSTDTQYF. The CDR3 DNA is TGCGCCAGCAGCTCGGGGGACAGCACAGATACGCAGTATTTT.

V and J are TRBV5-1 and TRBJ2-7; 7 bases are shared with TRBD1. Trimming at V came to 2 bases and at J to 4 bases, leaving 18 bases not matched to a gene. Germline assignment: CDR1 SGHRS and CDR2 YFSETQ. This CDR3 region has 18 residues. CDR3 sequence reads: CASSFPRNLTGTPYEQYF. In DNA form, the CDR3 reads TGCGCCAGCAGCTTTCCTCGCAACCTGACAGGGACACCTTACGAGCAGTACTTC.

The chain links TRBV10-3 to TRBJ1-1; no definite D call. The V end lost 0 bases, the J end lost 8 bases, and 13 bases lay between the germline ends. From germline, CDR1 is ENHRY and CDR2 SYGVKD. The CDR3 extends over 14 amino acids. The CDR3 region has the DNA TGTGCCATCAGTGAGTCGATGCGGGCGACCGAAGCTTTCTTT. As protein: CAISESMRATEAFF.

The chain joins TRBV27 to TRBJ1-4; 10 bases are a match to TRBD1. This CDR3 contains 16 residues. Germline lookup yields CDR1 MNHEY and CDR2 SMNVEV (reference sequence). V shed 4 bases and J 5 bases; nucleotides not matched to a gene: 7. CDR3 sequence reads: CASSSSAGQGNEKLFF. The CDR3 DNA reads TGTGCCAGCAGTTCGTCCGCGGGACAGGGGAATGAAAAACTGTTTTTT.

The chain carries TRBV6-5 and TRBJ1-1, with D possibly being TRBD1 (6 bases). V was pared by 6 bases and J by 6 bases, with 14 bases between. The CDR3 sequence is 13 residues long. CDR1 and CDR2 from the germline V gene are MNHEY and SVGAGI. Here the CDR3 DNA reads TGTGCCAGCAGATCACAGGGCCGCCCTGAAGCTTTCTTT. Its translation is CASRSQGRPEAFF.

The CDR3 bases are TGCGCCAGCAGGCCGGACACCGGGGAGCTGTTTTTT. It specifies CASRPDTGELFF. This chain connects TRBV5-1 to TRBJ2-2; D uncertain. CDR1 and CDR2 from the germline V gene are SGHRS and YFSETQ. Trimming removed 5 bases at V and 3 bases at J, with 5 bases between. The CDR3 has 12 amino acids.

This clone occurred a few times. The chain has TRBV27 and TRBJ2-1, with 7 bases aligning to TRBD2. V gave up 6 bases and J gave up 3 bases; unmatched junction bases: 8. The CDR3 spans 15 residues. Germline V CDR1 and CDR2: MNHEY, SMNVEV (reference sequence). DNA for the CDR3: TGTGCCAGCAGGGTGGTGGGAGGGTACTACAATGAGCAGTTCTTC. Amino acids: CASRVVGGYYNEQFF.

The chain links TRBV12-5 to TRBJ2-3; D is perhaps TRBD1 (6 bases). Looked up from germline, CDR1 is LGHNT and CDR2 is FRNRAP. The V and J ends lost 1 base and 3 bases respectively, with 14 bases between them. This CDR3 spans 16 amino acids. For the CDR3, the DNA is TGTGCTAGTGGTTTGGGACTCTTAGGGGGTACAGATACGCAGTATTTT. Residues: CASGLGLLGGTDTQYF.

This clone has more than one count but fewer than ten. The chain recombines TRBV28 with TRBJ1-4; 8 nucleotides line up with TRBD1. The length of the CDR3 is 15 residues. Germline trimming cut 6 bases from V and 3 bases from J; bases unmatched to any gene: 6. Germline-derived CDR1 and CDR2 are MDHEN and SYDVKM. The CDR3 here is CASRTQGASNEKLFF. The CDR3 DNA is TGTGCCAGCAGGACCCAGGGGGCGTCTAATGAAAAACTGTTTTTT.

This clone has a handful of counts. The J gene is TRBJ1-1, the V gene TRBV4-1; D gene ambiguous. The CDR3 spans 13 residues. V shed 1 base and J shed 2 bases, with 5 bases lying between them. Germline V gene sequence: CDR1 MGHRA, CDR2 YSYEKL. CDR3 protein: CASSQGGNTEAFF. The CDR3 DNA is TGCGCCAGCAGCCAAGGCGGTAACACTGAAGCTTTCTTT.

This sequence joins TRBV5-1 and TRBJ1-2, with 10 bases that match TRBD1. CDR1 and CDR2 (germline): SGHRS, YFSETQ. The CDR3 has 14 residues. After removal of 4 bases from V and 7 bases from J, the junction contained 7 bases not matched to a gene. The CDR3 here is CASSAGTGDFGYTF. CDR3 in DNA: TGCGCCAGCAGCGCCGGGACAGGGGACTTTGGCTACACCTTC. The full variable domain, rest sourced from reference TRBV5-1 and TRBJ1-2, is KAGVTQTPRYLIKTRGQQVTLSCSPISGHRSVSWYQQTPGQGLQFLFEYFSETQRNKGNFPGRFSGRQFSNSRSEMNVSTLELGDSALYLCASSAGTGDFGYTFGSGTRLTVV.

The chain combines TRBV6-5 with TRBJ2-1; a weak D match, TRBD1 (6 bases). The V and J ends lost 6 bases and 6 bases respectively, with 15 bases between them. This CDR3 contains 14 residues. Germline V gene data show CDR1 as MNHEY and CDR2 as SVGAGI. The CDR3 loop reads CASSRFDRRNEQFF. The DNA for the CDR3 is TGTGCCAGCAGCCGATTCGACAGGCGCAATGAGCAGTTCTTC.

This chain joins TRBV11-2 and TRBJ1-2, with D possibly TRBD1 on 5 matching bases. Germline CDR1 reads SGHAT; CDR2 reads FQNNGV. CDR3 length: 16 amino acids. Between the trimmed V and J ends, which lost 2 bases and 7 bases, there was a span of 20 bases. The CDR3 nucleotides are TGTGCCAGCAGCTTAACCCCTCGGCAGGGTGGCATTGGCTACACCTTC. It codes for CASSLTPRQGGIGYTF.

The chain is built from TRBV9 and TRBJ2-3; possible D gene TRBD2, 5 bases. Germline V gene sequence: CDR1 SGDLS, CDR2 YYNGEE. This CDR3 is 16 amino acids long. V was trimmed by 0 bases and J by 0 bases, leaving 11 bases between them. The CDR3 region has the DNA TGTGCCAGCAGCGTAGGTTCGGGATTTAGCACAGATACGCAGTATTTT. Protein: CASSVGSGFSTDTQYF.

The sample holds a few counts of this clone. CDR3 bases: TGTGCCAGCAGACGAAAACAGGGGGGGTACGAGCAGTACTTC. Its translation: CASRRKQGGYEQYF. The J gene is TRBJ2-7, the V gene TRBV7-8, with D maybe TRBD1 (8 bases). V lost 6 bases and J lost 4, with 16 bases in between. Germline-derived CDR1 and CDR2 are SGHVS and FQNEAQ. This CDR3 spans 14 amino acids.

This sequence joins TRBV7-4 and TRBJ2-7; 12 nucleotides line up with TRBD2. Germline V CDR1 and CDR2: SGHVT, SQSDAQ. J was trimmed by 4 bases and V by 5 bases; bases with no gene match: 15. This CDR3 region has 18 residues. As DNA, the CDR3 is TGTGCCAGCAGCAAAGCCCGGGCTAGCGGGGGGGCCTGTTACGAGCAGTACTTC. It encodes CASSKARASGGACYEQYF. The whole variable domain, remainder taken from reference TRBV7-4 and TRBJ2-7, is GAGVSQSPRYKVAKRGRDVALRCDSISGHVTLYWYRQTLGQGSEVLTYSQSDAQRDKSGRPSGRFSAERPERSVSTLKIQRTEQGDSAVYLCASSKARASGGACYEQYFGPGTRLTVT.